The clone carrying this T cell receptor beta chain was picked up a small number of times. Its antigen remains unidentified. 5'RACE template switching generated TCR cDNA, adding a universal primer site and UMIs. From the 5' RACE reads, TCRdb called clonotypes with MiXCR, one entry per CDR3 protein. Among 150,000 to 200,000 distinct CDR3 sequences listed, about a tenth were seen once. The data stem from a study of T cells after yellow fever vaccination. Study-wide results and limits: Abundant contaminating clonotypes from the bulk population could appear in FACS-sorted repertoires. Reappearing after the booster were most of the clones from primary vaccination (96% CD4, 88% CD8).

From germline, CDR1 is LGHNA and CDR2 YSLEER. The CDR3 spans 15 residues. Trimming removed 3 bases at V and 0 bases at J, with 10 bases between. This receptor was obtained from a man between 18 and 29 years old who received the YFV17D yellow fever vaccine. This sequence joins TRBV4-3 and TRBJ2-3, with D tentatively TRBD1 or TRBD2 (5 bases each). The sequencing used CD8+ T cells sorted from PBMCs, collected 45 days after the yellow fever booster vaccination. The CDR3 sequence: CASSQGVMSTDTQYF. In DNA form, the CDR3 reads TGCGCCAGCAGCCAGGGGGTTATGAGCACAGATACGCAGTATTTT.